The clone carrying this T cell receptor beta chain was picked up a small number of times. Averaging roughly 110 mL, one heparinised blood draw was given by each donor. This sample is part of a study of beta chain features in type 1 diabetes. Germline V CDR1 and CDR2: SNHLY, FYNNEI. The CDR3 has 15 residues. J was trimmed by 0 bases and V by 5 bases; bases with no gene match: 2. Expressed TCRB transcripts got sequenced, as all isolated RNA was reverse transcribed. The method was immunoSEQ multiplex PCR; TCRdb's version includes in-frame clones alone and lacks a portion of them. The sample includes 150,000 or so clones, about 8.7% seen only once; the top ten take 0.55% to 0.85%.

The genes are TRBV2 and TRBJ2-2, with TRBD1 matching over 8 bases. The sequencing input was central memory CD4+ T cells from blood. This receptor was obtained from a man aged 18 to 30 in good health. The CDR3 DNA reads TGTGCCAGCAGTTTGACAGGGGCGAACACCGGGGAGCTGTTTTTT. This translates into CASSLTGANTGELFF.